The rows below give T cell receptor beta chains drawn from one sample of a study of T cell responses to AZD1222 COVID-19 vaccine. TCRdb's copy holds only in-frame clones and misses some; the assay was immunoSEQ multiplex PCR. The sample shows approximately 110,000 clones, roughly nine tenths of them seen only once. The sequencing here drew on peripheral blood, taken on day 0 of AZD1222 vaccination. Receptors were obtained from an adult in good health. The CDR3 runs from the conserved cysteine through the conserved F or W. The order of the fields is V gene, CDR3 protein.

TRBV25-1,CASTFEGSLPEQYF
TRBV5-8,CASSLGQVSNQPQHF
TRBV14,CASSQLWTEEKLFF
TRBV12-1,CASSFRGPSGRGSYNEQFF
TRBV10-3,CAISAAQRGEKLFF
TRBV9,CASSALRASGNTIYF
TRBV18,CASSLTSGAGNEQFF
TRBV7-2,CASSLSWVSSPLHF
TRBV6-2/TRBV6-3,CASSYYGRGGEAFF
TRBV19,CASSIAGFNGQPQHF
TRBV6-5,CASRDRGNTEAFF
TRBV27,CASSFTGANTEAFF
TRBV15,CATSRVLGMASYEQYF
TRBV25-1,CASSLRGRGVRQPQHF
TRBV5-4,CASTQDPLSTEAFF
TRBV20-1,CSANPETQYF
TRBV7-6,CASSLRTGGTEAFF
TRBV27,CASSFKGPSYEQYF
TRBV7-8,CASSYPGQTYEQYF
TRBV5-4,CALGRGGPNYGYTF
TRBV14,CASSQFPRGIYGYTF
TRBV28,CASSLQLEQYF
TRBV5-6,CASSSLGTSQETQYF
TRBV24-1,CATSTSSGRVYEQYF
TRBV11-2,CASSFGQGAGELFF
TRBV5-4,CASTPPGGLNEQFF
TRBV5-1,CASSTDSSFTDTQYF
TRBV23-1,CASSQAGGDSGIYEQYF
TRBV14,CASSQIEAEFASHEQYF
TRBV5-5,CASSLIRATGELFF
TRBV29-1,CSVNDQRFYGYTF
TRBV7-9,CASSLGHGPQNTEAFF
TRBV4-3,CASSQELTGSMAQPQHF
TRBV7-9,CASSPRDRVNEQFF
TRBV4-1,CASSQETGSYNSPLHF
TRBV27,CASSLGGRAYNEQFF
TRBV30,CAWSVHGRLGQPQHF
TRBV7-8,CASSTRDRGDSPLHF
TRBV15,CATSRVGGWGTDTQYF
TRBV5-1,CASSLQRTATNEKLFF
TRBV4-3,CASSPTIRGGEKLFF
TRBV4-1,CASSPDPPTVNNSPLHF
TRBV4-2,CASSQENEQSRQFF
TRBV3-1/TRBV3-2,CASSQASDFRYPQHF
TRBV21-1,CASSKVGRVNQPQHF
TRBV19,CASCPSAGVGYGYTF
TRBV3-1/TRBV3-2,CASSQDPHSRTGELFF
TRBV24-1,CATSESTGGLGDEQFF
TRBV6-1,CASSESALDNSPLHF
TRBV18,CASSQLQGALVNTEAFF
TRBV19,CASSMTGQFQFF
TRBV6-5,CASSLTGVDNEQFF